This T cell receptor beta chain emerged from a study of neurological immune-mediated disorders. J lost 4 bases, V lost 3 bases, and 8 bases had no gene match. The CDR3 extends over 15 amino acids. Germline V lookup: CDR1 SGHRS, CDR2 YFSETQ. TCRdb called the 5' RACE reads again in MiXCR, with one record for every CDR3 protein. Altogether tens of thousands of distinct CDR3 sequences are present, less than 15% being singletons, with the ten largest covering nearly 7%. The sequencing sample was made of PBMCs. This TCR was recovered from a woman aged 50 to 60 in good health. J is TRBJ1-1 and V is TRBV5-1; 8 nucleotides match TRBD1. The CDR3 region is CASSSETGGGTEAFF. For the CDR3, the DNA is TGCGCCAGCAGCTCAGAAACAGGGGGAGGCACTGAAGCTTTCTTT.